This T cell receptor beta chain comes out of a study of blood T cell repertoires in COVID-19. This CDR3 spans 16 amino acids. Germline values: CDR1 MNHEY, CDR2 SMNVEV (reference sequence). Trimming stripped 4 bases from V and 2 bases from J, with 18 bases between. Some clones are missing from TCRdb's copy, which holds only in-frame ones; the method was immunoSEQ multiplex PCR. The profile shows about 210,000 clones, 89% of them singletons. This clone turned up a few times. The V gene is TRBV27, the J gene TRBJ2-7; D is perhaps TRBD1 (6 bases). The receptor was isolated from a middle-aged woman with acute or convalescent COVID-19. Sequencing was done on a sample of peripheral blood. The CDR3 sequence is CASSSPYGQRTYEQYV. CDR3 DNA sequence: TGTGCCAGCAGTTCTCCCTACGGACAGCGAACCTACGAGCAGTACGTC.